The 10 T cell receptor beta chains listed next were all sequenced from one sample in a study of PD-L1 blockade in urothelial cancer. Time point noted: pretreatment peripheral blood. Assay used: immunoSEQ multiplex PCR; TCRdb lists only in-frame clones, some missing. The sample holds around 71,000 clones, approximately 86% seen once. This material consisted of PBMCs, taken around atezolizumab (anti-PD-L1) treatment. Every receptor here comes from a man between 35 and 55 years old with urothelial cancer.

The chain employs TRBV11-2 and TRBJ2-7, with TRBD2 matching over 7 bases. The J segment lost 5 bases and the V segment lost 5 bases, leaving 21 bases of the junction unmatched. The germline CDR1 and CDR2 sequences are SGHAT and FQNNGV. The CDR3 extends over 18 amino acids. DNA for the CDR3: TGTGCCAGCAGCCCAATTAGATCGGTGGGCGGGAGTCGAAACGAGCAGTACTTC. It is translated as CASSPIRSVGGSRNEQYF. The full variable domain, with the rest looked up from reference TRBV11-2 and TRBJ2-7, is EAGVAQSPRYKIIEKRQSVAFWCNPISGHATLYWYQQILGQGPKLLIQFQNNGVVDDSQLPKDRFSAERLKGVDSTLKIQPAKLEDSAVYLCASSPIRSVGGSRNEQYFGPGTRLTVT.

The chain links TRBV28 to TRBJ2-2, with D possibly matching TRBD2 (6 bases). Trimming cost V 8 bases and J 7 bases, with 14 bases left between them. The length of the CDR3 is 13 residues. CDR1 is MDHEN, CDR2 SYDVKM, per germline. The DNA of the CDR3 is TGTGCCAGCTGCGGGGTGCTTTGCGGGGAGCTGTTTTTT. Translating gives CASCGVLCGELFF.

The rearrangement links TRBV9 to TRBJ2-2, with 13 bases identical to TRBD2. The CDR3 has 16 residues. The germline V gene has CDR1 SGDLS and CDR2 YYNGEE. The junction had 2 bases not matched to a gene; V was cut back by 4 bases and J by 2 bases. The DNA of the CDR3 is TGTGCCAGCAGCAGGGGACTAGCGGGAAACACCGGGGAGCTGTTTTTT. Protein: CASSRGLAGNTGELFF. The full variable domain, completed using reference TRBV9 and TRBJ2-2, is DSGVTQTPKHLITATGQRVTLRCSPRSGDLSVYWYQQSLDQGLQFLIQYYNGEERAKGNILERFSAQQFPDLHSELNLSSLELGDSALYFCASSRGLAGNTGELFFGEGSRLTVL.

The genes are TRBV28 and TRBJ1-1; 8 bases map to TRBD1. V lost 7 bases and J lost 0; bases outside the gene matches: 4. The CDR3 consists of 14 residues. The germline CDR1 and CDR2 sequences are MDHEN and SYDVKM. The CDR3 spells CASKRQGMNTEAFF. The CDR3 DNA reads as TGTGCCAGCAAAAGACAGGGGATGAACACTGAAGCTTTCTTT.

CDR3 protein: CASSGRREGQPQHF. CDR3 DNA: TGTGCCAGCAGTGGTCGCAGGGAGGGTCAGCCCCAGCATTTT. The rearrangement uses TRBV6-5 and TRBJ1-5, with a tentative D call TRBD1 (5 bases). Trimming left V 5 bases short and J 6 bases short, with 14 bases between. Per germline, CDR1 MNHEY and CDR2 SVGAGI. The CDR3 loop spans 14 amino acids.

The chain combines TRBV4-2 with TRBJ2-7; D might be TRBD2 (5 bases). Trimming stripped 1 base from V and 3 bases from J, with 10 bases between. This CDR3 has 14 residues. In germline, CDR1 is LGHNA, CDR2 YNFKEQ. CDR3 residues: CASSQGPGLYEQYF. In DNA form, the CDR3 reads TGTGCCAGCAGCCAAGGACCCGGACTCTACGAGCAGTACTTC.

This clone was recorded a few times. This CDR3 is CASSFVGGQPQHF. Here the CDR3 DNA reads TGTGCCAGCAGTTTTGTGGGGGGTCAGCCCCAGCATTTT. The chain couples TRBV28 to TRBJ1-5, with D perhaps matching TRBD1 (5 bases). The CDR3 length is 13 residues. Per germline, CDR1 MDHEN and CDR2 SYDVKM. Trimming left V 3 bases short and J 6 bases short, with 9 bases between.

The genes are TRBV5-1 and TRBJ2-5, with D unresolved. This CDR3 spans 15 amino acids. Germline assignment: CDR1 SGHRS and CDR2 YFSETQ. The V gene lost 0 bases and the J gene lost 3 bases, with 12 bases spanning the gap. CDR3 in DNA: TGCGCCAGCAGCTTGGCCGTGGCCGAGGAAGAGACCCAGTACTTC. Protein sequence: CASSLAVAEEETQYF.

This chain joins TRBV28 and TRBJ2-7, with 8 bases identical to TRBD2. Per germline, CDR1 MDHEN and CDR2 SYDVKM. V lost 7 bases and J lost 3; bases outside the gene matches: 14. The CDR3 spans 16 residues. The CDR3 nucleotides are TGTGCCAGCACACCCGGGAGGGGGGGGATGAGCTACGAGCAGTACTTC. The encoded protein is CASTPGRGGMSYEQYF.

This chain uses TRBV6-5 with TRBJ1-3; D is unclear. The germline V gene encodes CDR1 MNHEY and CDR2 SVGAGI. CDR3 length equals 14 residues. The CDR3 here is CAASPTISGNTIYF. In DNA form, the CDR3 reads TGTGCAGCCTCCCCGACAATCTCTGGAAACACCATATATTTT.